The present T cell receptor beta chain was sequenced within a study of cytomegalovirus exposure and HLA in healthy donors. The germline gives CDR1 SGDLS, CDR2 YYNGEE. V was trimmed by 2 bases and J by 5 bases, leaving 13 bases between them. The CDR3 loop spans 14 amino acids. A multiplex PCR was run with 60 Vbeta primers and 13 Jbeta primers. Only in-frame clones appear in the TCRdb table, and some are missing; sequencing was by immunoSEQ multiplex PCR. The sample table includes some 200,000 clones. Points from the study as a whole: Earlier analysis looked at TCR beta V segments, and most were productive about 87% or about 30% of the time.

Comments on this clone: Its antigen is unidentified.

Sequenced material: PBMCs. This TCR was sampled from a woman aged 18-29 years in good health and CMV-seropositive. This chain joins TRBV9 and TRBJ1-2; a weak D match, TRBD1 (5 bases). As DNA, the CDR3 is TGTGCCAGCAGCGTCCTCGCCGGGGGGTATGGCTACACCTTC. Its translation: CASSVLAGGYGYTF.